The clone carrying this TCR beta chain was seen many times. Its antigen is not identified. Unmatched junction bases numbered 4, after V lost 5 bases and J lost 5 bases. The CDR3 covers 13 residues. Germline-derived CDR1 and CDR2 are SGHVS and FQNEAQ. The entry originates in a study of response to subunit inactivated influenza vaccine. TCRdb reprocessed the RT-PCR reads via MiXCR and lists one record per CDR3 protein. This sample has about 500,000 distinct CDR3 sequences, with 16% found just once. Whole-study results and caveats: Authors suggested seasonal influenza vaccinations each recruit few new T cells.

This clonotype was sampled from a man aged 45 to 75 who received an inactivated influenza vaccine. The specimen comprised CD4+ T cells sorted from PBMCs, sampled about 23 months after vaccination. This chain joins TRBV7-8 and TRBJ2-5; 8 bases are shared with TRBD2. CDR3 loop: CASSMGLVETQYF. CDR3 DNA sequence: TGTGCCAGCAGCATGGGACTAGTGGAGACCCAGTACTTC.